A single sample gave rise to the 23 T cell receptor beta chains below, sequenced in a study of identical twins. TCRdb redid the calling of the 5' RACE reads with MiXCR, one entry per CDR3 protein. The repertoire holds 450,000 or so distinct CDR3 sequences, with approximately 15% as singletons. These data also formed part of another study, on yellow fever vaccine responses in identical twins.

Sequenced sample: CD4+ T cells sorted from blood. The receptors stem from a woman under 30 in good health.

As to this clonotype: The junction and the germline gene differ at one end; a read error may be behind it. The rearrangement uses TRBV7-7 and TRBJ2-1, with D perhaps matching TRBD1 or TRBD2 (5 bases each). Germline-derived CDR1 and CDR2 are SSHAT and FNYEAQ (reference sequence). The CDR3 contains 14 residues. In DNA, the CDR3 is TGTGCTAGCAGCGTCGGGACCTTGGCTAGCGAGCAGTTCTTC. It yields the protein CASSVGTLASEQFF.

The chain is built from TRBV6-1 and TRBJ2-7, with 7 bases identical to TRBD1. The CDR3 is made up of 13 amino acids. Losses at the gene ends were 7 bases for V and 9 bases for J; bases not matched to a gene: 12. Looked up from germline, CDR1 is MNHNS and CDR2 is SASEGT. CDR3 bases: TGTGCCAGCAAGCAGGACAGGAGTACGTGGCAGTACTTC. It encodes CASKQDRSTWQYF.

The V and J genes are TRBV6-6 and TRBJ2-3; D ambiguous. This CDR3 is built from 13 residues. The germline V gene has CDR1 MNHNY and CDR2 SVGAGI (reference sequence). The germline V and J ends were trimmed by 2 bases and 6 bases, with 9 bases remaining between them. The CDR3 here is CASSYPQPDTQYF. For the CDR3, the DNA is TGTGCCAGCAGTTACCCACAACCGGATACGCAGTATTTT.

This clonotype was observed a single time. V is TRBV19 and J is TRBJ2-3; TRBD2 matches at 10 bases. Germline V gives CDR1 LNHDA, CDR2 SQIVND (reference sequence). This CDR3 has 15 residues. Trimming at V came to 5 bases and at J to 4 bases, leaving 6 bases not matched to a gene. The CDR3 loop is CASSQRGGWADTQYF. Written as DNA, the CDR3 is TGTGCCAGTAGTCAGCGGGGGGGCTGGGCAGATACGCAGTATTTT.

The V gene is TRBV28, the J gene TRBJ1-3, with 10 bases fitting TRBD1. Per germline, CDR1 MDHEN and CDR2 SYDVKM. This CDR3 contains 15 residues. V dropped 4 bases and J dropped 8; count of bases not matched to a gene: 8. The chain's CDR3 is CASSSSDRGLDTIYF. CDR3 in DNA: TGTGCCAGCAGTTCCTCGGACAGGGGGTTGGACACCATATATTTT. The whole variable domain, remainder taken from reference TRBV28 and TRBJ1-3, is DVKVTQSSRYLVKRTGEKVFLECVQDMDHENMFWYRQDPGLGLRLIYFSYDVKMKEKGDIPEGYSVSREKKERFSLILESASTNQTSMYLCASSSSDRGLDTIYFGEGSWLTVV.

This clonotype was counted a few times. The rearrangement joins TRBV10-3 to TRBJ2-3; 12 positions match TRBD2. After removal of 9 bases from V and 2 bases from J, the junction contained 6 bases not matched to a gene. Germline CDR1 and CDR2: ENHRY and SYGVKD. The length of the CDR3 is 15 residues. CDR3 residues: CAIRLAGANTDTQYF. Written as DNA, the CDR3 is TGTGCCATACGACTAGCGGGGGCCAACACAGATACGCAGTATTTT.

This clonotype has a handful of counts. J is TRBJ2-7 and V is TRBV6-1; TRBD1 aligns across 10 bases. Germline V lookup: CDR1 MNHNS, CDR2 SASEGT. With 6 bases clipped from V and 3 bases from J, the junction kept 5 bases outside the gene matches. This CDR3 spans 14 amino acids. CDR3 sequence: CASSTTGGLYEQYF. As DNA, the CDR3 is TGTGCCAGCAGCACGACAGGGGGCCTCTACGAGCAGTACTTC.

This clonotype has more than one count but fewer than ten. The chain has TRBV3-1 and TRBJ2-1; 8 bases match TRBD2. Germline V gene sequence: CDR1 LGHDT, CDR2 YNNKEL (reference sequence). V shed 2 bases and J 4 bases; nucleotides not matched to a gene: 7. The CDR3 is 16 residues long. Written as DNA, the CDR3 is TGTGCCAGCAGCCAACAAAGCGGGAGTTTATACAATGAGCAGTTCTTC. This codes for CASSQQSGSLYNEQFF.

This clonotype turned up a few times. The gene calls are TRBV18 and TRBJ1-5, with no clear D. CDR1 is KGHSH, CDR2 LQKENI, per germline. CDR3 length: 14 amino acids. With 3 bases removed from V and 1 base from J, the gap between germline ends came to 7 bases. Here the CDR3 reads CASSPAFSNQPQHF. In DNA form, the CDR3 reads TGTGCCAGCTCACCTGCTTTCAGCAATCAGCCCCAGCATTTT. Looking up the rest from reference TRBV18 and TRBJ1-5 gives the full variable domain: NAGVMQNPRHLVRRRGQEARLRCSPMKGHSHVYWYRQLPEEGLKFMVYLQKENIIDESGMPKERFSAEFPKEGPSILRIQQVVRGDSAAYFCASSPAFSNQPQHFGDGTRLSIL.

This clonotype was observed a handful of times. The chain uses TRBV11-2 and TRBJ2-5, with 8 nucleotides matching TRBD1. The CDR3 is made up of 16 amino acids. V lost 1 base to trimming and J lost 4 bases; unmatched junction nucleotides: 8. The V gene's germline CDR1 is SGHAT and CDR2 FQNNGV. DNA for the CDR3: TGTGCCAGCAGCTTAGGGGCAACAGGGGGGTCAGAGACCCAGTACTTC. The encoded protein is CASSLGATGGSETQYF.

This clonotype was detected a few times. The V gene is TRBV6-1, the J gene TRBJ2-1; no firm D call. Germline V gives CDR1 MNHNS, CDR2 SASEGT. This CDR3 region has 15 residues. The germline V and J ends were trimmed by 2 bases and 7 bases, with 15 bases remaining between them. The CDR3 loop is CASSEPLGLRNEQFF. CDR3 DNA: TGTGCCAGCAGTGAACCCTTGGGATTAAGGAATGAGCAGTTCTTC.

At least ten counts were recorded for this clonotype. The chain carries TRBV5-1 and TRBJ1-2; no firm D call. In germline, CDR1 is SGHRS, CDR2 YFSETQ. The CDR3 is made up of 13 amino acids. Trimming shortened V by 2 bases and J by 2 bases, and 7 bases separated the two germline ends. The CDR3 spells CASSLSRNYGYTF. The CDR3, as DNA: TGCGCCAGCAGCTTATCGCGCAACTATGGCTACACCTTC.

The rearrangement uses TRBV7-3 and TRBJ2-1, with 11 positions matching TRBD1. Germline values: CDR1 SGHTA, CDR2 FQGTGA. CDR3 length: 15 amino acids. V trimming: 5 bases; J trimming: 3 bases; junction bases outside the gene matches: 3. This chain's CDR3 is CASSPGQGGYNEQFF. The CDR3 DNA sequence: TGTGCCAGCAGCCCGGGACAGGGGGGCTACAATGAGCAGTTCTTC.

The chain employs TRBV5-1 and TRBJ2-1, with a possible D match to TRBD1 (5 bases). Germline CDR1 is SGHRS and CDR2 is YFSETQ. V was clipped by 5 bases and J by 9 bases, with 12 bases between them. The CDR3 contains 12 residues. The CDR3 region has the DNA TGCGCCAGCAGGCCTCAGGGCGGTGAGCAGTTCTTC. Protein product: CASRPQGGEQFF.

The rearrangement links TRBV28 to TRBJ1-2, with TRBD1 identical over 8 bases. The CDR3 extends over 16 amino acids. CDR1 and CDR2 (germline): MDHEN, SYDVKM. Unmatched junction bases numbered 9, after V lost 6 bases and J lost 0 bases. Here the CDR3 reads CASRPDRGPANYGYTF. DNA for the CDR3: TGTGCCAGCAGACCTGACAGGGGCCCAGCTAACTATGGCTACACCTTC.

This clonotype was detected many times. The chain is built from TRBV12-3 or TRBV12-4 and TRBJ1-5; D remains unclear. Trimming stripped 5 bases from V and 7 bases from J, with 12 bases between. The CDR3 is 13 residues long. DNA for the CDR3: TGTGCCAGCAGTCCGGACCCTCAACAGCCCCAGCATTTT. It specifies CASSPDPQQPQHF.

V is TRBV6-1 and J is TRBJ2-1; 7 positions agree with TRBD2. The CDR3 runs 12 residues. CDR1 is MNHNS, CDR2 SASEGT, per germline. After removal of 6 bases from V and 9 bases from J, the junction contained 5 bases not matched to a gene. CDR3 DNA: TGTGCCAGCAGGGGCGGGGGAGGTGAGCAGTTCTTC. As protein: CASRGGGGEQFF.

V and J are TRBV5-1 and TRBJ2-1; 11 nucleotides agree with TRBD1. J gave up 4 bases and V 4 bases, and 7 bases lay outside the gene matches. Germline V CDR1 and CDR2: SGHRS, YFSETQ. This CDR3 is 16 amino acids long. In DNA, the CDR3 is TGCGCCAGCAGCCCTGTGGGGGACAGGGGGTACAATGAGCAGTTCTTC. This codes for CASSPVGDRGYNEQFF. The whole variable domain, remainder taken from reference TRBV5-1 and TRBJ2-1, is KAGVTQTPRYLIKTRGQQVTLSCSPISGHRSVSWYQQTPGQGLQFLFEYFSETQRNKGNFPGRFSGRQFSNSRSEMNVSTLELGDSALYLCASSPVGDRGYNEQFFGPGTRLTVL.

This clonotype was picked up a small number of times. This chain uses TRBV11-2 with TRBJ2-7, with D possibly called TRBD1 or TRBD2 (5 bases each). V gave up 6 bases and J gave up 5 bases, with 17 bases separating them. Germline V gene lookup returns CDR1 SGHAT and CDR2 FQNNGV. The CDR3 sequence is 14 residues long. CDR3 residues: CASSYPGPAHEQYF. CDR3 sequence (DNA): TGTGCCAGCAGTTATCCGGGACCGGCCCACGAGCAGTACTTC.

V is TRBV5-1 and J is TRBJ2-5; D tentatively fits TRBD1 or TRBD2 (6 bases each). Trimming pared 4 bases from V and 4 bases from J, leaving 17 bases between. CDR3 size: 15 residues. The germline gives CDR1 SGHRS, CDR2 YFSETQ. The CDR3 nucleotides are TGCGCCAGCAGCCTGCCCGGGGGCAGGGGAGAGACCCAGTACTTC. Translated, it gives CASSLPGGRGETQYF. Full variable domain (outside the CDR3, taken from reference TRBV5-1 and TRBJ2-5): KAGVTQTPRYLIKTRGQQVTLSCSPISGHRSVSWYQQTPGQGLQFLFEYFSETQRNKGNFPGRFSGRQFSNSRSEMNVSTLELGDSALYLCASSLPGGRGETQYFGPGTRLLVL.

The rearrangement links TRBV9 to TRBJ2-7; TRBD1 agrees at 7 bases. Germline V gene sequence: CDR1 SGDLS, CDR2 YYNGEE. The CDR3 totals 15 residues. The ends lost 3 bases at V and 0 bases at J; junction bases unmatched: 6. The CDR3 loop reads CASSALGTASYEQYF. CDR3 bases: TGTGCCAGCAGCGCCCTCGGGACAGCCTCCTACGAGCAGTACTTC.

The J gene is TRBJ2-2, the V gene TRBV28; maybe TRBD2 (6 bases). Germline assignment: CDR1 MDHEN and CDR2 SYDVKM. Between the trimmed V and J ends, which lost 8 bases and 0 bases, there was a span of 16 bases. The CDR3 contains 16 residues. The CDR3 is CASGGLGDANTGELFF. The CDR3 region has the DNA TGTGCCAGCGGGGGGTTGGGGGATGCGAACACCGGGGAGCTGTTTTTT.

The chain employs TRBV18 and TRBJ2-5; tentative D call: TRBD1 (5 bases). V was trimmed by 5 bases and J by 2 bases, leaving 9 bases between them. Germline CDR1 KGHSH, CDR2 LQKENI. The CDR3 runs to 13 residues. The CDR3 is CASSTDKQETQYF. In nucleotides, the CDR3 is TGTGCCAGCTCAACGGACAAGCAAGAGACCCAGTACTTC.